This T cell receptor (beta chain) derives from a study of blood T cell repertoires in COVID-19. Study at large: The samples span acute and convalescent COVID-19 from the United States, Italy and Spain. Sources were T cells, B-cell-depleted T cells, or PBMCs; the material itself was cDNA or gDNA.

Authors' data handling: From reference gene primer amplification, estimates of nucleated cell counts were derived. The assay was immunoSEQ multiplex PCR, and TCRdb's table has in-frame clones only and misses some. V and J calls and clone size are copied from that table; D and trimming were computed from the DNA. The repertoire has 210,000 or so clones, 85% to 90% of them found once; the top ten carry about 4.1%. With V trimmed by 5 bases and J by 10 bases, 7 bases remained unmatched. Per germline, CDR1 SNHLY and CDR2 FYNNEI. This CDR3 has 13 amino acids. V is TRBV2 and J is TRBJ2-1; 8 nucleotides match TRBD1. Sequenced: peripheral blood. This TCR was sampled from a man in his fifties or sixties with acute or convalescent COVID-19. The CDR3 DNA sequence: TGTGCCAGCAGTCGGACAGGGAGTGGGGAGCAGTTCTTC. It codes for CASSRTGSGEQFF.